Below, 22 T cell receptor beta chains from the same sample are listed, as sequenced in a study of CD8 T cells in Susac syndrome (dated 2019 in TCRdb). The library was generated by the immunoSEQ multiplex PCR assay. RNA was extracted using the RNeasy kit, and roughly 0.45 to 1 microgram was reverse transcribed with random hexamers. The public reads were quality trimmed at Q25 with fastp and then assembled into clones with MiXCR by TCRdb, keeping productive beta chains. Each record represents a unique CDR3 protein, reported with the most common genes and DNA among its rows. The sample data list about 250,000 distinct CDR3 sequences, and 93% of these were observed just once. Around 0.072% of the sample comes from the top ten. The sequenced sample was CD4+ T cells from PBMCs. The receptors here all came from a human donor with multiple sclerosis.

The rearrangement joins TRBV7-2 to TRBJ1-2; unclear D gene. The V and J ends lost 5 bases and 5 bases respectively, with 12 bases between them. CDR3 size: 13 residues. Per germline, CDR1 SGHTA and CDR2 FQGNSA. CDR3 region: CASSPHRDYGYTF. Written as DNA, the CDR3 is TGTGCCAGCAGCCCCCACAGAGATTATGGCTACACCTTC.

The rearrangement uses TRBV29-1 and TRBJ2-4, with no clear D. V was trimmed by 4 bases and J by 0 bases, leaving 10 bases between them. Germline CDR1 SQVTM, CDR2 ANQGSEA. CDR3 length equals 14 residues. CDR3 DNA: TGCAGCGTTGCGTCAGCAGGAGCCAAAAACATTCAGTACTTC. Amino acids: CSVASAGAKNIQYF.

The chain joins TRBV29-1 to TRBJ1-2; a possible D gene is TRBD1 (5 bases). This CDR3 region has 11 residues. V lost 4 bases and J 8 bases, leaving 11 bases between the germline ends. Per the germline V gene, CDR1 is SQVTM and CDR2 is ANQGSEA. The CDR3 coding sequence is TGCAGCGTTGTAGTGGGGGACGGCTACACCTTC. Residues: CSVVVGDGYTF.

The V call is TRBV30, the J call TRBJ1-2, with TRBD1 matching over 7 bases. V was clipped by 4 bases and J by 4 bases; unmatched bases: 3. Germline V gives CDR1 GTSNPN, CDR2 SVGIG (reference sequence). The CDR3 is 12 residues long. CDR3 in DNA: TGTGCCTGGACAGGGGGTGGCTATGGCTACACCTTC. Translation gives CAWTGGGYGYTF.

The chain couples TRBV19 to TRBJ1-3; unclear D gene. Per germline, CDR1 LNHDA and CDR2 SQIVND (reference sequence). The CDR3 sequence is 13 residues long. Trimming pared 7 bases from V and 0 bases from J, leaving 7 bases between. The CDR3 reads CASMAPSGNTIYF. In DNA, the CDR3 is TGTGCCAGTATGGCCCCCTCTGGAAACACCATATATTTT.

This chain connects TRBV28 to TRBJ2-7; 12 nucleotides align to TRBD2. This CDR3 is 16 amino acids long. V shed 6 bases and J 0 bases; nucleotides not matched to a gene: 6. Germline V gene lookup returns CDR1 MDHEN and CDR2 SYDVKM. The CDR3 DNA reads TGTGCCAGCAGCCGACTAGCGGGGGAGAGCTCCTACGAGCAGTACGTC. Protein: CASSRLAGESSYEQYV.

The CDR3 reads CATSRERYRGGGEQYF. DNA for the CDR3: TGTGCCACCAGCAGAGAACGTTACAGGGGCGGGGGCGAGCAGTACTTC. The rearrangement joins TRBV15 to TRBJ2-7; either TRBD1 or TRBD2 may fit D (7 bases each). V lost 0 bases, J lost 6 bases, and 18 bases lay in between. The CDR3 contains 16 residues. Germline V lookup: CDR1 LNHNV, CDR2 YYDKDF (reference sequence).

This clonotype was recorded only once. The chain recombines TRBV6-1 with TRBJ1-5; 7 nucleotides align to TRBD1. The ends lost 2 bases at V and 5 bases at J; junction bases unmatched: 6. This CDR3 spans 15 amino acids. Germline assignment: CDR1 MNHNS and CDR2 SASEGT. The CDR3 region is CASSELTGSDQPQHF. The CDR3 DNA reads TGTGCCAGCAGTGAATTGACAGGGAGTGATCAGCCCCAGCATTTT.

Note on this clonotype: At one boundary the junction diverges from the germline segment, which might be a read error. For the CDR3, the DNA is TGTGCCAGTTCATACGGGCGCGCCACTGAAGTTTTCTTT. This gives the protein CASSYGRATEVFF. This chain links TRBV18 with TRBJ1-1; D remains ambiguous. This CDR3 has 13 amino acids. Germline V gene lookup returns CDR1 KGHSH and CDR2 LQKENI. The full variable domain, completed using reference TRBV18 and TRBJ1-1, is NAGVMQNPRHLVRRRGQEARLRCSPMKGHSHVYWYRQLPEEGLKFMVYLQKENIIDESGMPKERFSAEFPKEGPSILRIQQVVRGDSAAYFCASSYGRATEVFFGQGTRLTVV.

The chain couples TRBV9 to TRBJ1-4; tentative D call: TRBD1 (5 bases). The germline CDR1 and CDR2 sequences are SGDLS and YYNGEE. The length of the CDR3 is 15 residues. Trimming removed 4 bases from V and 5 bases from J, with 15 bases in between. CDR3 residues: CASSSFSGGNEKLFF. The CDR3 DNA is TGTGCCAGCAGCTCCTTCTCCGGGGGAAATGAAAAACTGTTTTTT.

This chain's CDR3 is CASSESPGGANTIYF. The CDR3 region has the DNA TGTGCCAGCAGTGAATCCCCAGGCGGGGCCAACACCATATATTTT. The chain uses TRBV6-1 and TRBJ1-3; TRBD1 is a possible D gene (5 bases). With 2 bases removed from V and 7 bases from J, the gap between germline ends came to 15 bases. The CDR3 is made up of 15 amino acids. CDR1 and CDR2 from the germline V gene are MNHNS and SASEGT.

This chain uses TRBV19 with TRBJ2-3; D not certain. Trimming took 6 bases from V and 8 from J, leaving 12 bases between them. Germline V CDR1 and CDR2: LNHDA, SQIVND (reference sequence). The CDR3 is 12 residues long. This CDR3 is CASSPEGGTQYF. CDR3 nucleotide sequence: TGTGCCAGTAGCCCCGAAGGTGGTACGCAGTATTTT.

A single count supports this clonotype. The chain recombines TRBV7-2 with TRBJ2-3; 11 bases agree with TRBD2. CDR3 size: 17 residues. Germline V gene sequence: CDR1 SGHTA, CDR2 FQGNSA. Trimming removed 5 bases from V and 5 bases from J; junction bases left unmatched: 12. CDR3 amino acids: CASSRSIAGGGGDTQYF. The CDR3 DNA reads TGTGCCAGCAGCAGATCCATAGCGGGAGGGGGGGGAGATACGCAGTATTTT. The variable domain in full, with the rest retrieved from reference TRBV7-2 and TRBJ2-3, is GAGVSQSPSNKVTEKGKDVELRCDPISGHTALYWYRQSLGQGLEFLIYFQGNSAPDKSGLPSDRFSAERTGGSVSTLTIQRTQQEDSAVYLCASSRSIAGGGGDTQYFGPGTRLTVL.

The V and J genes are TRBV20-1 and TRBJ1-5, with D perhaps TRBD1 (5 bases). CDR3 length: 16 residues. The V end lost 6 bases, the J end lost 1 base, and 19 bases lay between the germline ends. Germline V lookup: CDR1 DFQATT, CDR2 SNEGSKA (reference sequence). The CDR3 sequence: CSAEGILLASNQPQHF. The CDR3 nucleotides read TGCAGTGCGGAGGGGATACTGCTCGCGAGCAATCAGCCCCAGCATTTT.

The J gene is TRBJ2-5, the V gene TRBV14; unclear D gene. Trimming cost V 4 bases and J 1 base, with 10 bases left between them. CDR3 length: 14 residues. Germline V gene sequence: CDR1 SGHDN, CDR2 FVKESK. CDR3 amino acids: CASSPRVLQETQYF. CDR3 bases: TGTGCCAGCAGCCCACGGGTCCTCCAAGAGACCCAGTACTTC.

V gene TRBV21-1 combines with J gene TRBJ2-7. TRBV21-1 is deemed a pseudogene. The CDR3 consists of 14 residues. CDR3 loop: CASSKVTSFYEQYV. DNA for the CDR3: TGTGCCAGCAGCAAAGTTACGAGTTTCTACGAGCAGTACGTC.

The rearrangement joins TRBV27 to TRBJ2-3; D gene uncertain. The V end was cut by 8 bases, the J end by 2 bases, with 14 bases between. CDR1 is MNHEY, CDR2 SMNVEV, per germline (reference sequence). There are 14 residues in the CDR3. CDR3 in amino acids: CASGDAPITDTQYF. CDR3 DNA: TGTGCCAGCGGGGATGCGCCCATCACAGATACGCAGTATTTT.

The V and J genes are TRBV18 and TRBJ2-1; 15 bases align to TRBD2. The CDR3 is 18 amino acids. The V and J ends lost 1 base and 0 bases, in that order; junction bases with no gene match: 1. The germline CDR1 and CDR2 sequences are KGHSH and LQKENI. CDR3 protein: CASSPLGLAGGSYNEQFF. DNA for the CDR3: TGTGCCAGCTCACCACTGGGACTAGCGGGAGGCTCCTACAATGAGCAGTTCTTC.

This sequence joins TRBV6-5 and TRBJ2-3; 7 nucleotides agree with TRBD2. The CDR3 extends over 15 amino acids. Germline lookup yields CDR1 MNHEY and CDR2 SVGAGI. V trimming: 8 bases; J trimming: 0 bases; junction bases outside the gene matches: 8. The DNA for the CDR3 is TGTGCCAGCCGAGGTCGGGGGGATAGCACAGATACGCAGTATTTT. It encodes CASRGRGDSTDTQYF.

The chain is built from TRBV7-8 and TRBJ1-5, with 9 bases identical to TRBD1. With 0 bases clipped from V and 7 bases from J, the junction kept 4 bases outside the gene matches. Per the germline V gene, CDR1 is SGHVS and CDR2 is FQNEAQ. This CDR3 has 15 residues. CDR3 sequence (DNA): TGTGCCAGCAGCTTAGCTATGACAGGGGGGCAGCCCCAGCATTTT. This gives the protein CASSLAMTGGQPQHF.

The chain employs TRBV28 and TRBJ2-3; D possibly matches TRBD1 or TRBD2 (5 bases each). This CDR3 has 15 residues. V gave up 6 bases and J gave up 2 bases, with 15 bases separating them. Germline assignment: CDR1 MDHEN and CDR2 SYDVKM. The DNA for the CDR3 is TGTGCCAGCAGATCGGGACCGACATACACAGATACGCAGTATTTT. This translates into CASRSGPTYTDTQYF.

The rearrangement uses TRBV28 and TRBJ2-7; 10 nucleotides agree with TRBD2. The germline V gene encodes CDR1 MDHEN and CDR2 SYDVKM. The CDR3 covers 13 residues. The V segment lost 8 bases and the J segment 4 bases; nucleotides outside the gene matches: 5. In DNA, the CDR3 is TGTGCCAGCCTCAGCGGGGGGGCTTACGAGCAGTACTTC. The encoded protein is CASLSGGAYEQYF.